This is a list of T cell receptor beta chains from one sample in a study of blood T cell repertoires in COVID-19. Libraries were prepared by immunoSEQ multiplex PCR; TCRdb keeps only in-frame clonotypes and omits some of them. The profile shows fewer than 50,000 clones, around 82% of them singletons. Sequencing was performed on peripheral blood. The source is a woman older than 75 with acute or convalescent COVID-19. Both conserved end residues are part of each CDR3. Fields, in order: D gene, CDR3 length, J gene, clone size, V gene, CDR3 DNA, CDR3 protein. D genes are given only for firm matches. Clone size is not always given. Where it is, it says once, few, many or a class for expanded clones.

>-|15|TRBJ1-6|-|TRBV6-5
TGTGCCAGCGCTAGGGGGGGAGCCTATAATTCACCCCTCCACTTT
CASARGGAYNSPLHF
>TRBD2|16|TRBJ2-1|-|TRBV6-2/TRBV6-3
TGTGCCAGCAGTTACTCGTCCGTGACTAGCAACAATGAGCAGTTCTTC
CASSYSSVTSNNEQFF
>-|11|TRBJ2-5|-|TRBV12-3/TRBV12-4
TGTGCCAGCAAGTCGAGGGAGACCCAGTACTTC
CASKSRETQYF
>TRBD2|16|TRBJ2-5|-|TRBV30
TGTGCCTGGAGTGTACTGGGCGGGAGAAGAGGGGAGACCCAGTACTTC
CAWSVLGGRRGETQYF
>-|13|TRBJ1-2|-|TRBV27
TGTGCCAGCAGGGGCGTCTTGGGCTCGGGCTACACCTTC
CASRGVLGSGYTF
>-|19|TRBJ2-1|many|TRBV10-2
TGCGCCAGCAGTGAGTCGACTCGGGGGAGACTGCGGGGTTACAATGAGCAGTTCTTC
CASSESTRGRLRGYNEQFF
>TRBD1|14|TRBJ1-1|-|TRBV3-1/TRBV3-2
TGTGCCAGCAGCCAACAACAGGGGAACGCTGAAGCTTTCTTT
CASSQQQGNAEAFF
>TRBD1|16|TRBJ1-6|-|TRBV28
TGTGTCAGCAGTTTCCGGAGGACAGGGGCTTATTCACCCCTCCACTTT
CVSSFRRTGAYSPLHF
>-|17|TRBJ2-2|-|TRBV2
TGTGCCAGCACCCCCCAGGACCCGACAGCGAACACCGGGGAGCTGTTTTTT
CASTPQDPTANTGELFF
>-|14|TRBJ2-7|-|TRBV7-5
TGTGTCAGAAGCCTCGGGACTAGAGACTACGAGCAGTACTTC
CVRSLGTRDYEQYF
>-|18|TRBJ2-3|-|TRBV9
TGTGCCAGCAGCGTTGGAGTGATAGGACGAGGGTATCCAGATACGCAGTATTTT
CASSVGVIGRGYPDTQYF
>-|11|TRBJ1-6|-|TRBV6-5
TGTGCCAGCAGTCCCCCAGGGTCCCTCCACTTT
CASSPPGSLHF
>TRBD1|16|TRBJ2-1|-|TRBV5-1
TGCGCCAGCAGCATCACTACCGGGACAGGGTGGAATGAGCAGTTCTTC
CASSITTGTGWNEQFF
>-|15|TRBJ1-2|-|TRBV3-1/TRBV3-2
TGTGCCAGCAGCCAAGAGGATCACGGGGTTGGTGGCTACACCTTC
CASSQEDHGVGGYTF
>TRBD1|14|TRBJ1-2|-|TRBV18
TGTGCCAGCTCACCTCAGGGGGCGATTAATGGCTACACCTTC
CASSPQGAINGYTF
>-|12|TRBJ1-1|-|TRBV25-1
TGTGCCAGCAGTGAGGGGTTACAGGGCGCTTTCTTT
CASSEGLQGAFF
>TRBD1|15|TRBJ2-2|few|TRBV2
TGTGCCAGCAGCAAGAGGGACAGGGGTTCCGGGGAGCTGTTTTTT
CASSKRDRGSGELFF
>TRBD1|13|TRBJ1-3|-|TRBV3-1/TRBV3-2
TGTGCCAGCACCGAGGGACAGGGAAACACCATATATTTT
CASTEGQGNTIYF
>-|14|TRBJ2-2|few|TRBV15
TGTGCCACCAGCACGTCAGGGTCGGACGGGGAGCTGTTTTTT
CATSTSGSDGELFF
>-|21|TRBJ1-1|-|TRBV21-1
TGTGCCAGCAGCACCCCAACAGGGCGCGGAGACATGTGCGCGCAAAACACTGAAGCTTTCTTT
CASSTPTGRGDMCAQNTEAFF
>TRBD1|13|TRBJ1-6|-|TRBV12-3/TRBV12-4
TGTGCCAGCAGTTCGGGACAGGGGGGGCCCCTCCACTTT
CASSSGQGGPLHF
>TRBD2|16|TRBJ2-7|once|TRBV7-2
TGTGCCAGCAGCGCCGCCGGCGGGAGTGTCCCCTACGAGCAGTACTTC
CASSAAGGSVPYEQYF
>-|12|TRBJ2-1|-|TRBV7-8
TGTGCCAGCAGCCGAGGACAGCTTGAGCAGTTCTTC
CASSRGQLEQFF
>-|13|TRBJ2-2|-|TRBV18
TGTGCCAGCTTGGGACTTTCAAGGGGAGAGCTGTTTTTT
CASLGLSRGELFF
>-|15|TRBJ2-7|-|TRBV5-1
TGCGCCAGCAGCTTGGGACAGTCGGTCATGGACGAGCAGTACTTC
CASSLGQSVMDEQYF
>TRBD2|17|TRBJ2-5|-|TRBV5-6
TGTGCCAGCAGCAGTATAGCGGGAGAAATGCGGAAAGAGACCCAGTACTTC
CASSSIAGEMRKETQYF
>TRBD1|15|TRBJ2-7|-|TRBV7-2
TGTGCCAGCAGACTCCGGGACAGTGTCTCCTACGAGCAGTACTTC
CASRLRDSVSYEQYF
>-|15|TRBJ1-1|-|TRBV5-1
TGCGCCAGCAGCTTGGGAAACAGAATGAACACTGAAGCTTTCTTT
CASSLGNRMNTEAFF
>-|13|TRBJ2-1|-|TRBV5-6
TGTGCCAGCAGCCCGCTGGGGCTGGATGAGCAGTTCTTC
CASSPLGLDEQFF
>TRBD2|14|TRBJ2-1|-|TRBV9
TGTGCCAGCACCGTGGGACTAAACACGGGTGAGCAGTTCTTC
CASTVGLNTGEQFF
>-|16|TRBJ2-7|-|TRBV7-8
TGTGCCAGCAGCTTAGTCCGGCCCAGGGGATCTCACGAGCAGTACTTC
CASSLVRPRGSHEQYF
>-|12|TRBJ1-6|-|TRBV3-1/TRBV3-2
TGTGCCAGCAGCCTCAGGGTTTCACCCCTCCACTTT
CASSLRVSPLHF
>-|15|TRBJ2-1|few|TRBV6-6
TGTGCCAGCAGTTACGAGGCGGGCTCCTACAATGAGCAGTTCTTC
CASSYEAGSYNEQFF
>-|13|TRBJ1-2|-|TRBV12-3/TRBV12-4
TGTGCCAGCAGTCTAACCCCTCAGGCAGGCTACACCTTC
CASSLTPQAGYTF
>-|11|TRBJ1-1|once|TRBV7-9
TGTGCCAGCCGACGGGGTGAAGAGGCTTTCTTT
CASRRGEEAFF
>-|13|TRBJ2-5|-|TRBV19
TGTGCCAGTAGTATGAATGTCCGGGAGACCCAGTACTTC
CASSMNVRETQYF